This TCR beta chain was observed in a study of Ad26.COV2.S vaccination and SARS-CoV-2 variants. This clone has just a few counts. Sample treatment: 15 to 20 received Ad26.COV2.S at low or high dose, single or two shots; 5 received placebo; per-sample allocation not given. Sampling took place 63 days after the first vaccine or placebo injection. Sequencing used immunoSEQ multiplex PCR; TCRdb keeps in-frame clones, though not all of them. The sample includes around 300,000 clones, around nine tenths seen only once; the top ten take about 11%. The clonotype comes from a person between 18 and 65 years old who received the Ad26.COV2.S COVID-19 vaccine or a placebo. The sequenced sample was peripheral blood, obtained in a trial of Ad26.COV2.S vaccine versus placebo.

The DNA for the CDR3 is TGCGCCAGCAGCCAAGAATTGGGGGCTTCTGAAGCTTTCTTT. Translated: CASSQELGASEAFF. The chain couples TRBV4-1 to TRBJ1-1; the D gene is possibly TRBD1 (6 bases). The CDR3 totals 14 residues. V lost 0 bases and J lost 6, with 11 bases in between. The V gene's germline CDR1 is MGHRA and CDR2 YSYEKL.